This T cell receptor (beta chain) was profiled in a study of blood T cell repertoires in COVID-19. The germline CDR1 and CDR2 sequences are LNHDA and SQIVND (reference sequence). J lost 5 bases, V lost 6 bases, and 11 bases had no gene match. The CDR3 consists of 15 residues. The method was immunoSEQ multiplex PCR; TCRdb's version includes in-frame clones alone and lacks a portion of them. Of about 130,000 clones listed, approximately 85% are singletons. The material sequenced was peripheral blood. The chain combines TRBV19 with TRBJ1-2; 8 bases fit TRBD1. The receptor was isolated from a man older than 75 with active or convalescent COVID-19. The CDR3 here is CASSDTGGSIYGYTF. CDR3 sequence (DNA): TGTGCCAGTAGCGACACAGGGGGATCGATATATGGCTACACCTTC.